These 7 T cell receptor beta chains were all obtained from the same sample, sequenced in a study of blood T cell repertoires in COVID-19. This table comes from immunoSEQ multiplex PCR, and its TCRdb copy is limited to in-frame clones, with some not included. The sample lists roughly 50,000 clones, 78% seen once, with about 16% in the top ten. The sample comprised peripheral blood. All receptors derive from a human donor with active or convalescent COVID-19. The donor label of this sample is uncertain.

The chain has TRBV2 and TRBJ1-5, with 10 bases identical to TRBD1. The V gene's germline CDR1 is SNHLY and CDR2 FYNNEI. CDR3 length equals 13 residues. V lost 9 bases and J lost 5; bases outside the gene matches: 4. The CDR3 DNA follows: TGTGCCAGGTCGACAGGGGGCGATCAGCCCCAGCATTTT. The encoded protein is CARSTGGDQPQHF.

This rearrangement joins TRBV9 to TRBJ2-7, with TRBD1 identical over 10 bases. CDR3 length: 15 amino acids. The V gene's germline CDR1 is SGDLS and CDR2 YYNGEE. With V trimmed by 0 bases and J by 4 bases, 4 bases remained unmatched. CDR3 DNA sequence: TGTGCCAGCAGCGTAGGGAGGACAGGGGGGTACGAGCAGTACTTC. This translates into CASSVGRTGGYEQYF.

The J gene is TRBJ1-1, the V gene TRBV19; D call uncertain. This CDR3 spans 15 amino acids. The V gene lost 7 bases and the J gene lost 5 bases, with 20 bases spanning the gap. Germline CDR1 LNHDA, CDR2 SQIVND (reference sequence). The CDR3, as DNA: TGTGCCAGTATAACCCCCGCTCAGGCGGGTACTGAAGCTTTCTTT. Translated, it gives CASITPAQAGTEAFF.

This clone was seen a few times. The gene calls are TRBV7-3 and TRBJ1-1; 10 bases align to TRBD1. Germline loops: CDR1 SGHTA, CDR2 FQGTGA. The CDR3 has 15 amino acids. V trimming: 5 bases; J trimming: 3 bases; junction bases outside the gene matches: 6. Here the CDR3 reads CASSPWGTGDTEAFF. The DNA of the CDR3 is TGTGCCAGCAGCCCCTGGGGGACAGGGGACACTGAAGCTTTCTTT.

The chain combines TRBV4-2 with TRBJ2-7; 8 positions match TRBD1. Per germline, CDR1 LGHNA and CDR2 YNFKEQ. Unmatched junction bases numbered 9, after V lost 3 bases and J lost 5 bases. The CDR3 runs to 15 residues. DNA for the CDR3: TGTGCCAGCAGCCAGAGGACAGGGTTCGGGAACGAGCAGTACTTC. Translation: CASSQRTGFGNEQYF.

J is TRBJ2-5 and V is TRBV15; weak D call: TRBD1 (5 bases). This CDR3 contains 13 residues. Germline loops: CDR1 LNHNV, CDR2 YYDKDF (reference sequence). Trimming pared 8 bases from V and 5 bases from J, leaving 15 bases between. CDR3 nucleotide sequence: TGTGCCACCTTGGGGCAGGGCGAGGAGACCCAGTACTTC. This codes for CATLGQGEETQYF.

CDR3 protein: CASSLPAAGMYEQYF. The CDR3 DNA follows: TGTGCCAGCAGCTTACCGGCGGCAGGGATGTACGAGCAGTACTTC. The gene calls are TRBV7-2 and TRBJ2-7, with a weak D call TRBD1 (5 bases). The germline CDR1 and CDR2 sequences are SGHTA and FQGNSA. Trimming stripped 2 bases from V and 4 bases from J, with 15 bases between. This CDR3 is 15 amino acids long.